This paragraph reports one T cell receptor beta chain. Its cognate antigen has yet to be identified. Base qualities are not at hand, and no much larger clone is one base apart. This sample is part of a study of vaccination and CD4 T cells after COVID-19 (dated by TCRdb to 2022 to 2024). A note on the overall study: Convalescent patients had a positive SARS-CoV-2 result on nasal swab PCR, and of these patients, fewer than ten had mild disease and one had severe disease. Control cultures used a CEFX viral epitope pool as positive control, an HIV-1 Nef peptide pool as negative control, or no peptide. Participants got two doses of the Pfizer-BioNTech BNT162b2 vaccine (n=8) or two doses of the Moderna mRNA-1273 vaccine (n=2). The convalescent cohort comprised six males and four females, including two Hispanic individuals, seven Caucasians, two Asians and one multiracial person. The time from the second vaccine dose to post-vaccine blood sampling had a median of roughly 70 days and ranged from about 14 to 241 days. Post-COVID blood samples were collected from convalescent patients a median of around 100 days after diagnosis, with a range of about 30 to 180 days. In around 9 COVID-19 convalescent patients and a few infection-naive healthy vaccine recipients, researchers compared the spike-specific CD4+ TCR repertoire from before mRNA vaccination with the repertoire from after. For stimulating the cultures, overlapping spike peptide pools were used, derived from SARS-CoV-2 as well as from the common cold coronaviruses HCoV-NL63, HCoV-OC43 and HCoV-229E.

This sample's treatment or condition label indicates: approximately 11-day PBMC culture with coronavirus spike peptide pools or control peptides (ViraFEST assay). The ViraFEST assay, used in the study, expanded antigen-specific T cells with peptide pools and then identified the expanded clonotypes through TCR sequencing. The positive SARS-CoV-2 PCR tests of the convalescent patients were dated from March to December 2020, before the Alpha, Beta and Delta variants emerged in the United States. Each well held some 2 million PBMCs cultured in IMDM containing about 5% human AB serum and 9 to 10 IU/ml IL-2, with around 9.2 ug/ml peptide pools added. On days 3 and 7, half of the culture medium was replaced with fresh IL-2-containing medium. CD4+ T cells were isolated after around ten days of culture through negative selection using the EasySep CD4+ T cell isolation kit. Ficoll-Paque Plus gradient centrifugation was used to isolate PBMCs from whole blood, and the isolated PBMCs were then either used fresh or cryopreserved at -140C. Each culture condition was generally run in triplicate wells.

From cysteine to phenylalanine, the CDR3 is 14 amino acids long. The sequence is cut down to CDR3 DNA, 42 bases in frame from base 1. V has 4 bases trimmed and J has 1 base trimmed; junction bases matching no gene number 2. Sequences SEHNR (CDR1) and FQNEAQ (CDR2) are obtained from the germline V gene (reference sequence). The library was produced with PCR. At the Johns Hopkins FTIC core, DNA from the cultured CD4+ T cells underwent TCR sequencing with the Oncomine TCR Beta short-read assay. The QIAamp micro DNA kit was used to extract genomic DNA from the cultured CD4+ T cells. Oncomine TCR Beta libraries from cultured CD4+ T cells were pooled using unique dual indexes and sequenced on an Illumina iSeq 100. As for how the authors treated the data: Non-productive sequences were removed, and CDR3s that did not start with C, did not end with F or W, or were shorter than 7 amino acids were discarded. The MANAFEST web application identified antigen-specific clonotypes by comparing peptide-stimulated wells against reference wells and other culture wells. An FDR below 0.05, an odds ratio above 5, and a productive frequency above 0.1% in at least two of three replicate wells were required for clones to be considered positive. A clonotype was classed as cross-reactive if the clonotype showed significant expansion both in SARS-CoV-2 spike wells and in at least one common cold coronavirus spike condition. Similarity between CDR3 sequences was evaluated in R version 3.6.1 using Levenshtein distances (stringdist) and unrooted phylogenetic trees (ape). Through fastp at Q25 and MiXCR, TCRdb rebuilt clones from the public reads, retaining in-frame beta chains. Each record represents a unique CDR3 protein, reported with the most common genes and DNA among its rows. What appears here as the V and J calls and clone size reflects TCRdb's work, not the paper's. This sample comprises some 21,000 distinct CDR3 sequences, roughly half of them detected only once. About 8.4% of the sample is taken by the ten largest.

Broad study findings and their caveats: Of the vaccine-specific clones in convalescent patients, 304 of 307, or nearly all, reacted only to SARS-CoV-2 spike and did not cross-react with common cold coronaviruses. An increase in the median number of SARS-CoV-2-reactive clonotypes from approximately 21 after infection to roughly 38 after vaccination was observed, but the change was not found to be significant. The number of convalescent patients in the study was relatively small, and the study did not examine early timepoints following natural infection. Among convalescent patients, a median 86.3% of the SARS-CoV-2-reactive clones seen after vaccination appeared only after vaccination, which suggests priming specific to the vaccine.

The sequenced material came from CD4+ T cells from blood, cultured in vitro. This sequence uses TRBV7-9 and TRBJ1-1, and TRBD1 matches 8 of the central bases. The receptor comes from a human donor who had recovered from COVID-19. The base sequence is TGTGCCAGCAGCTCCGACAGGGGGAACACTGAAGCTTTCTTT. Protein translation: CASSSDRGNTEAFF.